This entry features one T cell receptor (beta chain) sequence. What it binds is not known. This CDR3 is also generated by other DNA sequences in the sample. TCRdb's copy holds only in-frame clones and misses some; the assay was immunoSEQ multiplex PCR. This table holds 70,000 to 90,000 clones, approximately 81% found once. The CDR3 has 14 residues. Germline values: CDR1 SGHRS, CDR2 YFSETQ. J was trimmed by 4 bases and V by 3 bases; bases with no gene match: 4. The data belong to a study of OX40 agonist ivuxolimab in advanced cancers. Looking at the study overall: An agonistic anti-OX40 (CD134) antibody, ivuxolimab, was used to treat the patients. Across the patients, intravenous ivuxolimab was delivered every 2 weeks at 0.01 to 10 mg/kg. Notes on the study in general: On average, CD8+ T cells showed a greater number of expanded clones than CD4+. Within 6 weeks, CD4+ and CD8+ blood T cells expanded clonally at 0.1 to 3.0 mg/kg.

The source was CD4+ or CD8+ T cells sorted from blood, collected in a trial of the OX40 agonist ivuxolimab. This receptor was obtained from an adult with an advanced solid tumor such as melanoma, head and neck, liver or kidney cancer. The genes are TRBV5-1 and TRBJ1-3; 7 bases are shared with TRBD1. The CDR3 DNA is TGCGCCAGCAGCTCTACAGGGGACGGAAACACCATATATTTT. It is translated as CASSSTGDGNTIYF. Full variable domain (outside the CDR3, taken from reference TRBV5-1 and TRBJ1-3): KAGVTQTPRYLIKTRGQQVTLSCSPISGHRSVSWYQQTPGQGLQFLFEYFSETQRNKGNFPGRFSGRQFSNSRSEMNVSTLELGDSALYLCASSSTGDGNTIYFGEGSWLTVV.